The entry that follows covers one TCR beta chain sequence. This sample was taken from a study of blood T cells in healthy people across ages. The authors ran a second PCR of 7 to 11 cycles using a sample-barcoded 5' primer and a J-beta primer mix. TCRdb re-called the 5' RACE reads with MiXCR, one entry per CDR3 protein. Among a few hundred thousand distinct CDR3 sequences, approximately 27% were seen once, and the ten largest hold 18%. The V segment lost 6 bases and the J segment 8 bases; nucleotides outside the gene matches: 13. Germline-derived CDR1 and CDR2 are DFQATT and SNEGSKA (reference sequence). The CDR3 has 14 amino acids.

The sample taken for sequencing was blood. The TCR comes from a woman in her seventies in good health. This chain connects TRBV20-1 to TRBJ1-2; 9 positions match TRBD1. The CDR3 sequence is CSAEPGQGLRGYTF. In nucleotides, the CDR3 is TGCAGTGCCGAACCGGGACAGGGTTTGAGGGGCTACACCTTC.